What follows describes a single TCR beta chain. Many counts were recorded for this clonotype. Which antigen it targets is not known. Base-call qualities are not available, and no considerably larger clone is one nucleotide away. V lost 5 bases and J lost 3 bases, and the count of bases not matched to a germline gene is 8. The CDR3 sequence holds 16 residues, the cysteine and phenylalanine included. Kept here is only the CDR3 DNA, which spans 48 bases and is read in frame from base 1. CDR1 is given as MDHEN and CDR2 as SYDVKM, both from the germline V gene. These data belong to a study of regulatory T cells in long-lasting Graves disease (dated by TCRdb to about 2021). As for the study more broadly: Persistent Graves' disease was defined as antithyroid drug treatment for over 5 years with persistently positive TSH receptor autoantibodies. Patients with persistent Graves' disease were compared with patients with newly diagnosed Graves' disease using TCR sequencing and RNA sequencing of peripheral blood. The study was conducted in China and was registered as a clinical trial. A total of approximately 35 samples underwent TCR sequencing: about 13 from persistent and 20 from newly diagnosed Graves' disease patients. In the clinical cohort, patients with persistent Graves' disease had used antithyroid drugs for an average of roughly 10 years. What the authors observed across the whole study: Persistent patients shared more public clonotypes among themselves (2,741) than newly diagnosed patients did (roughly 910). Peripheral blood alone was examined, since thyroid tissue, which constituted the primary lesion, could not be accessed. Compared with newly diagnosed patients, persistent Graves' disease patients had lower TCR Shannon entropy and fewer highly expanded clones, which suggests clonal expansion. Only the TCR beta chain was sequenced and analyzed. The authors noted that the small sample size was a limitation that may lower accuracy. Preferential use of TRBV28, TRBJ1-2 and TRBJ2-5 was observed in persistent disease, whereas TRBV20-1 and TRBJ2-1 were favored in newly diagnosed disease.

The label giving this sample's time point can be read as: persistent/refractory GD, antithyroid drugs over 5 years with positive TRAb. For both TCR sequencing and RNA sequencing, RNA was extracted from PBMCs in TRIzol. Graves' disease was diagnosed according to American Thyroid Association guidelines. Patients for the study were recruited at an endocrinology department in Xi'an, China. From each patient, around 9.3 milliliters of peripheral blood was collected into an EDTA anticoagulant tube. PBMCs were isolated by Ficoll Paque Plus density gradient separation without further T cell sorting. An Agilent 2100 Bioanalyzer and agarose gel were used to check RNA quality, and a NanoDrop 2000 was used to measure RNA concentration. Libraries were prepared through multiplex PCR. Sequencer: Illumina HiSeq 4000. iRepertoire HTBI primers and Arm-PCR amplification of CDR3 regions were used to construct TCR beta libraries. PCR products were gel purified before sequencing. From the authors' description of their analysis: Across samples, around 62 TRBV and roughly 15 TRBJ segments were identified and used for gene usage analysis of CDR3 amino acid clonotypes. COPE and FqMerger were used to merge filtered high-quality paired reads into contigs. Contigs were aligned with BLAST to IMGT TRBV, TRBD and TRBJ reference genes, and CDR3 was defined per IMGT. Any clonotype with a frequency above 0.1% was counted as a highly expanded clone. Repertoire diversity was measured by Shannon entropy, and V-J evenness by the Gini coefficient. Clonotypes shared by more than one individual were considered public. TCRdb reran the public reads through fastp at Q25 and MiXCR, keeping productive beta chains. Each CDR3 protein gets just one entry, which takes the most common genes and DNA from the rows behind it. V and J calls and clone size were set by TCRdb, not the authors. The sample data list roughly 450,000 distinct CDR3 sequences, and around 22% of these were observed just once. Roughly 28% of the sample is in the top ten clones.

The starting material was peripheral blood mononuclear cells (PBMCs), obtained when the disease was refractory, from a patient treated with antithyroid drugs. Rearrangement joined TRBV28 to TRBJ2-7; 12 bases in the junction line up with TRBD2. The receptor was isolated from a female donor with Graves disease. The sequence in DNA is TGTGCCAGCAGTCTAGAGGGACTAGCGGGTAGCTACGAGCAGTACTTC. This is translated as CASSLEGLAGSYEQYF.